This T cell receptor beta chain was retrieved from a study of blood T cells in healthy people across ages (dated by TCRdb to 2014 to 2015). About the investigation overall: In model experiments, roughly one uniquely barcoded TCR beta cDNA molecule per two T cells was captured by template switching. The study analyzed two additional independent replicas of 1 million unique cDNA reads from the same blood draw for two donors, one aged 18 to 30 and one aged 80 or older. The donors were split into four age groups: young (average roughly 15 years), middle-aged (39), aged (approximately 59) and long-lived (about 74). To avoid experimental bias, donors of different ages were distributed randomly across sequencing lanes. Using deep sequencing normalized with unique cDNA molecular identifiers, the study measured how TCR beta repertoire diversity changes with age.

The library was produced with 5' RACE. This sample was sequenced with an Illumina HiSeq 2500. A second PCR of roughly 7 to 12 cycles was run with a J-beta primer mix and a sample-barcoded 5' primer. Each TCR beta cDNA molecule received a unique molecular identifier from a template-switch 5' adaptor carrying 12 random nucleotides. Each sample yielded at least 2.5 million CDR3-containing paired-end reads. The Mint cDNA synthesis kit, primed by a TRBC-specific oligonucleotide, was used to synthesize first-strand cDNA from all RNA. After uracil-DNA glycosylase treatment, a first 18-cycle PCR used universal primers M1SS and BC2_uni_R on all cDNA. Turning to the authors' computational methods: For normalization, 1 million high-quality reads were randomly selected from each sample, with every read carrying a distinct molecular identifier. Instead of being binned into consensus sequences, reads that shared molecular identifiers were thrown out. MiTCR, with a Q25 quality threshold and the strictest error-elimination algorithm, was used for CDR3 identification, clonotype clustering and error correction. A nonparametric unseen species model using Euler transformation provided a lower-bound estimate of total TCR beta diversity. In-frame beta chains were kept once TCRdb had trimmed the public reads at Q25 with fastp and called clones with MiXCR. Every CDR3 protein is listed once, alongside the most common genes and DNA of its rows. TCRdb's processing, not the authors', yielded these V and J calls. Here the sample has some 880,000 distinct CDR3 sequences; about 37% occur a single time. The ten largest account for roughly 13% of the sample.

Comment on this clonotype: Its binding antigen is unknown. Base qualities are not at hand, and no much larger clone is one base apart.

Beyond this particular receptor, the publication reports: Because donor CMV infection status was unknown, age-related changes in expanded clonotypes were potentially confounded. As age increased, observed TCR beta diversity per million T cells dropped in a roughly linear way, and a significant reduction was already evident by age roughly 40. Since profiling was done on bulk unsorted PBMCs, naive and antigen-experienced compartments could not be conclusively compared. Estimates of total diversity based on one million sequenced T cells were regarded as lower bounds and as underestimates. Compared with the aged group, the long-lived group had more naive CD4+ T cells, fewer expanded clones and increased TCR diversity, suggesting age selection. Observed TCR beta diversity correlated strongly with the percentage of naive T cells measured by flow cytometry.

For this chain, trimming is 0 bases at the V end and 2 bases at the J end, and the number of junction bases without a gene match is 3. Reading from cysteine to phenylalanine, the CDR3 counts 15 amino acids. The retained sequence is limited to the CDR3, 45 bases, with the frame set at the first base. CDR1 and CDR2 were assigned from the germline V gene as SGDLS and YYNGEE. The donors were under 40 Caucasian individuals from Russia, aged 6 to 90 years, who were systemically healthy. Each donor gave ten milliliters of peripheral blood, drawn into EDTA-treated Vacutainer tubes. Ficoll-Paque density-gradient centrifugation was used to isolate PBMCs, with at least 6 million per sample. Total RNA, at least 6 micrograms per sample, was extracted from PBMCs with Trizol reagent. For every donor, an aliquot of PBMCs went through flow cytometry to measure the percentages of naive CD45RAhigh/CD27high T cells.

Sequenced: blood. The rearranged chain carries TRBV9 and TRBJ2-3; a stretch of 7 junction bases matches TRBD2. The sequence derives from a young man in good health. The CDR3 protein sequence reads: CASSVVGGVTDTQYF. The nucleotides read TGTGCCAGCAGCGTAGTTGGGGGGGTCACAGATACGCAGTATTTT.